This T cell receptor beta chain derives from a study of T cells in Graves' hyperthyroidism and ophthalmopathy. General observations from the study: For ophthalmopathy, model prediction preceded onset by a median roughly 5.9 months.

Diagnosing involved the use of clinical symptoms, serum thyroxine and TRAb, thyroid ultrasound and orbital computed tomography. The investigators amplified TCR beta CDR3 regions from RNA transcripts. A first-round RT-PCR of the TCR CDR3 used the HTBI primer set. MiXCR, applied by TCRdb to the multiplex PCR reads, yields one record per CDR3 protein. The top ten hold over 30% of the sample, which has about 640,000 distinct CDR3 sequences, about 20% seen once. This clonotype was seen many times. Its antigen remains unidentified. The CDR3 is made up of 15 amino acids. V was pared by 3 bases and J by 4 bases, with 15 bases between. Germline values: CDR1 SNHLY, CDR2 FYNNEI.

Sequenced material: blood. The chain links TRBV2 to TRBJ1-1; D may be TRBD1 (5 bases). The sequence came from a man aged 25 to 40 with Graves' ophthalmopathy. The CDR3 loop is CASSDTKGPRTEAFF. CDR3 DNA sequence: TGTGCCAGCAGTGACACGAAGGGGCCGCGCACTGAAGCTTTCTTT.